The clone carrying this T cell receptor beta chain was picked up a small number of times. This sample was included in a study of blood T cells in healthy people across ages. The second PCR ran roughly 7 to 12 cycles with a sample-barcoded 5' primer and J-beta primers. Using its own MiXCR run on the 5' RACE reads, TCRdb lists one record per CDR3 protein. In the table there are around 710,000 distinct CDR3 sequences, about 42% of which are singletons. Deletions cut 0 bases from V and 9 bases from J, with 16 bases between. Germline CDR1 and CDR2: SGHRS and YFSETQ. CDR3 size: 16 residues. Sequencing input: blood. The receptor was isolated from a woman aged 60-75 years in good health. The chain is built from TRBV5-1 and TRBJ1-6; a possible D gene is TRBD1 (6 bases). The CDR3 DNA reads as TGCGCCAGCAGCTTGGGCGGGGGCACGACGTTTTCACCCCTCCACTTT. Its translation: CASSLGGGTTFSPLHF.